Below are 27 T cell receptor beta chains sequenced from a single sample in a study of T cell changes during pregnancy in multiple sclerosis (dated by TCRdb to between 2019 and 2020). The library was produced with the immunoSEQ multiplex PCR assay. What TCRdb holds here is the immuneACCESS table cut down to in-frame rearrangements. Part of the clones is not present; checked against another copy, under half of the missing clones reflect an unresolved V gene, and the others are unexplained. Present in this sample are approximately 70,000 clones, 91% of which were seen just once. The ten largest clones capture roughly 0.7% of the sample. The sequenced sample was peripheral blood, obtained in the third trimester of pregnancy. The origin of the receptors is a female donor in good health, enrolled as a control in a pregnancy study.

The chain uses TRBV7-9 and TRBJ2-1; 12 bases line up with TRBD2. This CDR3 is built from 15 residues. Trimming at V came to 6 bases and at J to 4 bases, leaving 4 bases not matched to a gene. CDR1 and CDR2 from the germline V gene are SEHNR and FQNEAQ (reference sequence). CDR3 nucleotides: TGTGCCAGCAGTCGAGGACTAGCGGGATACAATGAGCAGTTCTTC. Its translation: CASSRGLAGYNEQFF.

CDR3 bases: TGCGCCAGCAGCCAAGATGTTTCGCTAGCGGGGGGGCTGAGCTCCTACAATGAGCAGTTCTTC. This translates into CASSQDVSLAGGLSSYNEQFF. The chain joins TRBV4-1 to TRBJ2-1, with 12 nucleotides matching TRBD2. J was trimmed by 0 bases and V by 0 bases; bases with no gene match: 12. The CDR3 is made up of 21 amino acids. Germline CDR1 MGHRA, CDR2 YSYEKL.

V gene TRBV6-1 combines with J gene TRBJ2-5; 11 nucleotides match TRBD2. Looked up from germline, CDR1 is MNHNS and CDR2 is SASEGT. V gave up 2 bases and J gave up 5 bases; unmatched junction bases: 10. The CDR3 is 17 residues long. CDR3 sequence: CASSESLAGGNGETQYF. The CDR3, as DNA: TGTGCCAGCAGTGAATCGTTAGCGGGGGGGAATGGGGAGACCCAGTACTTC.

The V and J genes are TRBV12-5 and TRBJ1-2; 7 positions match TRBD1. The CDR3 covers 16 residues. V dropped 1 base and J dropped 6; count of bases not matched to a gene: 11. Per the germline V gene, CDR1 is LGHNT and CDR2 is FRNRAP. The CDR3 protein is CASGLDSSARGDGYTF. DNA for the CDR3: TGTGCTAGTGGTTTGGACTCATCCGCCAGGGGGGATGGCTACACCTTC.

The chain combines TRBV6-5 with TRBJ1-4; D unclear. CDR1 MNHEY and CDR2 SVGAGI come from the germline V gene. Deletions cut 4 bases from V and 0 bases from J, with 9 bases between. CDR3 size: 15 residues. CDR3 loop: CASSSYFATNEKLFF. In DNA, the CDR3 is TGTGCCAGCAGTTCCTACTTTGCAACTAATGAAAAACTGTTTTTT.

This clone was recorded only once. The chain links TRBV11-2 to TRBJ2-5, with D possibly TRBD1 on 5 matching bases. Germline V gene sequence: CDR1 SGHAT, CDR2 FQNNGV. V was trimmed by 6 bases and J by 4 bases, leaving 12 bases between them. This CDR3 has 13 amino acids. CDR3 coding DNA: TGTGCCAGCAGGTGGCAGGGAATAGAGACCCAGTACTTC. Its translation is CASRWQGIETQYF. The full variable domain, completed using reference TRBV11-2 and TRBJ2-5, is EAGVAQSPRYKIIEKRQSVAFWCNPISGHATLYWYQQILGQGPKLLIQFQNNGVVDDSQLPKDRFSAERLKGVDSTLKIQPAKLEDSAVYLCASRWQGIETQYFGPGTRLLVL.

The J gene is TRBJ2-5, the V gene TRBV27; D call uncertain. The CDR3 runs to 15 residues. Germline V gene lookup returns CDR1 MNHEY and CDR2 SMNVEV (reference sequence). V dropped 5 bases and J dropped 5 bases, with 18 bases sitting between them. CDR3 coding DNA: TGTGCCAGCAGTCCCCAAGGTTCCGCGGCGGAGACCCAGTACTTC. As protein: CASSPQGSAAETQYF.

This clone was picked up a small number of times. The rearrangement joins TRBV10-1 to TRBJ2-1; D remains ambiguous. V lost 0 bases and J 9 bases, leaving 15 bases between the germline ends. CDR1 and CDR2 (germline): WNHNN, SYGVQD (reference sequence). CDR3 size: 15 residues. The CDR3 coding sequence is TGCGCCAGCAGTGAGTCGACTCGAGGCATCAGTGAGCAGTTCTTC. Translated: CASSESTRGISEQFF.

CDR3 sequence (DNA): TGTGCCAGCTCACCACTCATGTCTGGGTCGGGGGTCTCTGGAAACACCATATATTTT. It is translated as CASSPLMSGSGVSGNTIYF. The chain couples TRBV18 to TRBJ1-3, with D possibly TRBD1 on 5 matching bases. CDR1 is KGHSH, CDR2 LQKENI, per germline. The germline V and J ends were trimmed by 1 base and 0 bases, with 19 bases remaining between them. This CDR3 comprises 19 residues.

J is TRBJ1-2 and V is TRBV5-6; 7 bases match TRBD1. The V gene's germline CDR1 is SGHDT and CDR2 YYEEEE. The CDR3 is made up of 14 amino acids. V dropped 5 bases and J dropped 2; count of bases not matched to a gene: 6. The CDR3 spells CASRPKGANYGYTF. The CDR3, as DNA: TGTGCCAGCAGACCGAAGGGGGCGAACTATGGCTACACCTTC. Filled out from reference TRBV5-6 and TRBJ1-2, the complete variable domain reads DAGVTQSPTHLIKTRGQQVTLRCSPKSGHDTVSWYQQALGQGPQFIFQYYEEEERQRGNFPDRFSGHQFPNYSSELNVNALLLGDSALYLCASRPKGANYGYTFGSGTRLTVV.

The J gene is TRBJ1-2, the V gene TRBV5-1; 12 nucleotides line up with TRBD1. Losses at the gene ends were 4 bases for V and 8 bases for J; bases not matched to a gene: 6. The CDR3 is made up of 14 amino acids. The germline V gene encodes CDR1 SGHRS and CDR2 YFSETQ. CDR3: CASSGGQGAWGYTF. DNA of the CDR3: TGCGCCAGCAGCGGGGGACAGGGGGCGTGGGGCTACACCTTC. The full variable domain, its missing parts supplied by reference TRBV5-1 and TRBJ1-2, is KAGVTQTPRYLIKTRGQQVTLSCSPISGHRSVSWYQQTPGQGLQFLFEYFSETQRNKGNFPGRFSGRQFSNSRSEMNVSTLELGDSALYLCASSGGQGAWGYTFGSGTRLTVV.

The rearrangement links TRBV6-1 to TRBJ2-1; 8 bases match TRBD2. This CDR3 has 15 amino acids. V gave up 4 bases and J gave up 4 bases; unmatched junction bases: 6. CDR1 and CDR2 (germline): MNHNS, SASEGT. The CDR3 coding sequence is TGTGCCAGCAGTGTGGAACTAGCGGTGTACAATGAGCAGTTCTTC. It codes for CASSVELAVYNEQFF.

This chain links TRBV7-2 with TRBJ1-1, with D tentatively TRBD1 (5 bases). Germline values: CDR1 SGHTA, CDR2 FQGNSA. The CDR3 runs to 14 residues. The V and J ends lost 3 bases and 2 bases respectively, with 10 bases between them. CDR3 DNA sequence: TGTGCCAGCAGCTTCCAGGGATCTAACACTGAAGCTTTCTTT. It is translated as CASSFQGSNTEAFF.

CDR3 nucleotide sequence: TGTGCCAGTAGTATAGACTCTACAGGACGCTCTGGAAACACCATATATTTT. Protein sequence: CASSIDSTGRSGNTIYF. The chain is built from TRBV19 and TRBJ1-3; a weak D match, TRBD1 (5 bases). Trimming pared 0 bases from V and 0 bases from J, leaving 12 bases between. The germline gives CDR1 LNHDA, CDR2 SQIVND (reference sequence). There are 17 residues in the CDR3.

This chain joins TRBV18 and TRBJ2-5, with a tentative D call TRBD1 (6 bases). The germline V gene has CDR1 KGHSH and CDR2 LQKENI. The CDR3 consists of 15 residues. Deletions cut 6 bases from V and 4 bases from J, with 18 bases between. This CDR3 reads CASSESGDLGETQYF. The CDR3 nucleotides read TGTGCCAGCTCGGAATCAGGGGATTTGGGAGAGACCCAGTACTTC.

The rearrangement uses TRBV9 and TRBJ2-3; 7 bases are shared with TRBD2. CDR1 is SGDLS, CDR2 YYNGEE, per germline. This CDR3 has 16 residues. J lost 2 bases, V lost 0 bases, and 6 bases had no gene match. This CDR3 is CASSVGGGGYTDTQYF. As DNA, the CDR3 is TGTGCCAGCAGCGTAGGAGGCGGGGGATACACAGATACGCAGTATTTT.

J is TRBJ2-7 and V is TRBV28; D remains ambiguous. V lost 1 base to trimming and J lost 4 bases, with 5 bases between them. CDR1 is MDHEN, CDR2 SYDVKM, per germline. This CDR3 spans 12 amino acids. As DNA, the CDR3 is TGTGCCAGCAGTTTATCTCGGTACGAGCAGTACTTC. Translation gives CASSLSRYEQYF.

This clone was detected once. The chain has TRBV15 and TRBJ1-4; the D is unclear. The CDR3 has 15 residues. The germline CDR1 and CDR2 sequences are LNHNV and YYDKDF (reference sequence). V lost 4 bases and J 2 bases, leaving 11 bases between the germline ends. CDR3 residues: CATSILTRTNEKLFF. The CDR3 bases are TGTGCCACCAGCATATTGACGAGGACTAATGAAAAACTGTTTTTT. Looking up the rest from reference TRBV15 and TRBJ1-4 gives the full variable domain: DAMVIQNPRYQVTQFGKPVTLSCSQTLNHNVMYWYQQKSSQAPKLLFHYYDKDFNNEADTPDNFQSRRPNTSFCFLDIRSPGLGDTAMYLCATSILTRTNEKLFFGSGTQLSVL.

The chain joins TRBV4-3 to TRBJ2-3; D is perhaps TRBD1 (5 bases). This CDR3 region has 14 residues. Looked up from germline, CDR1 is LGHNA and CDR2 is YSLEER. The ends were cut back, 0 bases at V and 3 bases at J, with 7 bases in the middle. The CDR3 DNA reads TGCGCCAGCAGCCAAGAACAGGTTACAGATACGCAGTATTTT. Translated: CASSQEQVTDTQYF.

The V gene is TRBV7-2, the J gene TRBJ2-1, with D possibly being TRBD1 (5 bases). The ends were cut back, 5 bases at V and 6 bases at J, with 8 bases in the middle. The germline CDR1 and CDR2 sequences are SGHTA and FQGNSA. The CDR3 has 12 amino acids. CDR3 nucleotides: TGTGCCAGCAGCATACAGGTCAATGAGCAGTTCTTC. This sequence encodes CASSIQVNEQFF.

This clone was seen only a few times. Other DNA sequences in the sample encode the same CDR3. The chain employs TRBV5-4 and TRBJ2-7, with D perhaps matching TRBD1 (6 bases). With 0 bases removed from V and 2 bases from J, the gap between germline ends came to 12 bases. CDR3 size: 15 residues. From germline, CDR1 is SGHNT and CDR2 YYREEE (reference sequence). The chain's CDR3 is CASSLAGTGTYEQYF. The CDR3 DNA reads as TGTGCCAGCAGCTTGGCCGGAACAGGGACCTACGAGCAGTACTTC.

The CDR3 DNA follows: TGTGCCAGCAGCATTAGGACAGCCGAATCACCCCTCCACTTT. It encodes CASSIRTAESPLHF. This sequence joins TRBV7-2 and TRBJ1-6; D perhaps matches TRBD1 (6 bases). The CDR3 has 14 residues. Germline CDR1 reads SGHTA; CDR2 reads FQGNSA. V dropped 5 bases and J dropped 10 bases, with 15 bases sitting between them. Supplemented by reference TRBV7-2 and TRBJ1-6, the full variable domain reads GAGVSQSPSNKVTEKGKDVELRCDPISGHTALYWYRQSLGQGLEFLIYFQGNSAPDKSGLPSDRFSAERTGGSVSTLTIQRTQQEDSAVYLCASSIRTAESPLHFGNGTRLTVT.

The chain has TRBV5-4 and TRBJ1-6; TRBD1 aligns across 10 bases. Per the germline V gene, CDR1 is SGHNT and CDR2 is YYREEE (reference sequence). V shed 10 bases and J 9 bases; nucleotides not matched to a gene: 10. The CDR3 is 14 residues long. This CDR3 reads CAWIRQGAGSPLHF. The CDR3 nucleotides are TGTGCCTGGATAAGACAGGGGGCCGGTTCACCCCTCCACTTT.

The chain uses TRBV10-1 and TRBJ2-3; 10 nucleotides agree with TRBD2. J gave up 2 bases and V 10 bases, and 9 bases lay outside the gene matches. Germline V gene lookup returns CDR1 WNHNN and CDR2 SYGVQD (reference sequence). The CDR3 has 15 residues. CDR3 DNA: TGCGCCACCCGGCCTAGCGGGAGTTTCACAGATACGCAGTATTTT. It codes for CATRPSGSFTDTQYF.

This rearrangement joins TRBV19 to TRBJ2-6; the match to TRBD1 covers 7 bases. There are 15 residues in the CDR3. The germline gives CDR1 LNHDA, CDR2 SQIVND (reference sequence). The V gene end was trimmed by 6 bases and the J gene end by 1 base; junction bases not matched to a gene: 3. The CDR3 reads CASSKTGSGANVLTF. CDR3 DNA: TGTGCCAGTAGCAAGACAGGGTCTGGGGCCAACGTCCTGACTTTC.

This chain links TRBV7-6 with TRBJ2-1, with 12 bases matching TRBD2. The germline V gene has CDR1 SGHVS and CDR2 FNYEAQ. The V and J ends lost 5 bases and 8 bases, in that order; junction bases with no gene match: 10. The CDR3 is made up of 16 amino acids. CDR3 coding DNA: TGTGCCAGCAGCCTCCGTCTAGCGGGGGGGGCCCATGAGCAGTTCTTC. Translation: CASSLRLAGGAHEQFF.

V gene TRBV11-2 combines with J gene TRBJ1-2, with unresolved D. The germline V gene has CDR1 SGHAT and CDR2 FQNNGV. Trimming stripped 4 bases from V and 8 bases from J, with 5 bases between. The CDR3 spans 10 residues. In DNA form, the CDR3 reads TGTGCCAGCAGCTCCGGGGGCTACACCTTC. The encoded protein is CASSSGGYTF.